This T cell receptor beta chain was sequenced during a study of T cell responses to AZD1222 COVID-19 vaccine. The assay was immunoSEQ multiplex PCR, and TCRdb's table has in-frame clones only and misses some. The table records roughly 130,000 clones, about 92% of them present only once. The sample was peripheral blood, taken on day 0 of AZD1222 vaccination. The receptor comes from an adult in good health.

CDR3 in DNA: TGTGCCATCAGTGGGGTAACGGCGGGAGGGCGGTGGCAGTACTTC. Translation: CAISGVTAGGRWQYF. This rearrangement joins TRBV10-3 to TRBJ2-7, with 9 bases matching TRBD2. The ends lost 4 bases at V and 9 bases at J; junction bases unmatched: 13. The CDR3 sequence is 15 residues long. Germline assignment: CDR1 ENHRY and CDR2 SYGVKD.